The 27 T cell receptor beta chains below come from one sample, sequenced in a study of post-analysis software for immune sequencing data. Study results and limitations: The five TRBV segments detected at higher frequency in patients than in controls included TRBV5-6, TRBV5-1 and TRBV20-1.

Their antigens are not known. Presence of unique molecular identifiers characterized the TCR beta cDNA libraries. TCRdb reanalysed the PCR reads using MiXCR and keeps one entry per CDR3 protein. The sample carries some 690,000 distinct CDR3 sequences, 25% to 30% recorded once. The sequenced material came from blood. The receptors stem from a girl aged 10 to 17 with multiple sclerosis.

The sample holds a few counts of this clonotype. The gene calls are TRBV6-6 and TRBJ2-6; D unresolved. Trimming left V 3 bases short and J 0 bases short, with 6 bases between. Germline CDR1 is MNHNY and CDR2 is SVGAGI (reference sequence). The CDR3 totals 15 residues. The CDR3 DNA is TGTGCCAGCAGTTATGCCGGCTCTGGGGCCAACGTCCTGACTTTC. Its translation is CASSYAGSGANVLTF.

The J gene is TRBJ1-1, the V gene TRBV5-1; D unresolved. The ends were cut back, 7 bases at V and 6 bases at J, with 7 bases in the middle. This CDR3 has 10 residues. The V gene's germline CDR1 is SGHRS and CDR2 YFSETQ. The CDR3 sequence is CASDVSEAFF. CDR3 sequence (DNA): TGCGCCAGCGACGTGTCTGAAGCTTTCTTT.

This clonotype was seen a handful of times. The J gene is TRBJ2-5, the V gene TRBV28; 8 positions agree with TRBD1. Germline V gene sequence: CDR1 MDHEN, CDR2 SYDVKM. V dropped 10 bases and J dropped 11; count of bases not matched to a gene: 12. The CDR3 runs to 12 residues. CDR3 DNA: TGTGCCACCTCCGGGACAGGCGTTGAGCAGTACTTC. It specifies CATSGTGVEQYF.

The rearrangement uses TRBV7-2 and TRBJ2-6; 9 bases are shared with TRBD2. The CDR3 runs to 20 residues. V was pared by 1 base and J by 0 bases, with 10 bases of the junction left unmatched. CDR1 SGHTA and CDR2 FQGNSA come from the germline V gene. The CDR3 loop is CASSLVLAGGGGSGANVLTF. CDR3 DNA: TGTGCCAGCAGCTTAGTCCTCGCTGGCGGGGGGGGCTCTGGGGCCAACGTCCTGACTTTC.

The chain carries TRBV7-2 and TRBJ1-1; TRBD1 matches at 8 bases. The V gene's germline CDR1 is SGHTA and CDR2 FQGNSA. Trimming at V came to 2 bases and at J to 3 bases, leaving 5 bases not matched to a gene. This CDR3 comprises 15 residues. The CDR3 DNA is TGTGCCAGCAGCTTACAGGGACAGGCGTACACTGAAGCTTTCTTT. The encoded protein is CASSLQGQAYTEAFF.

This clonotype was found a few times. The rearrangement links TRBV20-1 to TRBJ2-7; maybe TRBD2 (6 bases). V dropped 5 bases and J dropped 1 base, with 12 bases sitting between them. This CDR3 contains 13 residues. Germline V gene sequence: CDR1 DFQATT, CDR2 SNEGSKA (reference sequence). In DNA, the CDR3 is TGCAGTGCTTGGCGGGGAACTTCCTACGAGCAGTACTTC. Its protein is CSAWRGTSYEQYF.

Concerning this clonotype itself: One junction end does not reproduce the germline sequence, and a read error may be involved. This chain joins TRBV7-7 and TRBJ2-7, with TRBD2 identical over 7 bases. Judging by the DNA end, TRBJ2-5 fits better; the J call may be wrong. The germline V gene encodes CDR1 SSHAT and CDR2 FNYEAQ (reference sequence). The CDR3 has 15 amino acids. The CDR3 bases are TGTGCTAGCAGCCAGCGGTGGGGCGGCGGGGGGACCCAGTACTTC. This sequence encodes CASSQRWGGGGTQYF.

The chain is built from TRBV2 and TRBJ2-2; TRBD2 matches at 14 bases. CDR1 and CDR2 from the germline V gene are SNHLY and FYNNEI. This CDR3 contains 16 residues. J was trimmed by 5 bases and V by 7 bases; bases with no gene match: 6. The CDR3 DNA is TGTGCCAGCACCCCGACTAGCGGGAGGGCAACCGGGGAGCTGTTTTTT. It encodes CASTPTSGRATGELFF.

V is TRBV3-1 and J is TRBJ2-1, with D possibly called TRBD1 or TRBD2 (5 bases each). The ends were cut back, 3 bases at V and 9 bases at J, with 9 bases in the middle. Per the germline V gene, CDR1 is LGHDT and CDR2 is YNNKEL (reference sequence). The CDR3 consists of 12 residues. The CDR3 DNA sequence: TGTGCCAGCAGCCAGTGGGGGAGTGAGCAGTTCTTC. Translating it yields CASSQWGSEQFF.

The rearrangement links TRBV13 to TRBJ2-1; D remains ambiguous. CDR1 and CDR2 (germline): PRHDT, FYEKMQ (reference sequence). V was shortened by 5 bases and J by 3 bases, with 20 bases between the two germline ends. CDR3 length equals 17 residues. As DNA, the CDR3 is TGTGCCAGCAGCCCCCTACCGCAAGGGTCCCTCTACAATGAGCAGTTCTTC. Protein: CASSPLPQGSLYNEQFF.

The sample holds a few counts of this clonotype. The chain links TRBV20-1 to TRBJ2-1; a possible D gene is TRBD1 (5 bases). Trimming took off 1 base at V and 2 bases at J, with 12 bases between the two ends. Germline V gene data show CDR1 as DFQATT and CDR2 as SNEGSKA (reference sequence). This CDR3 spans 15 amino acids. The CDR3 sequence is CSARGSGWAYNEQFF. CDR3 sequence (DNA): TGCAGTGCTAGAGGTTCAGGGTGGGCCTACAATGAGCAGTTCTTC.

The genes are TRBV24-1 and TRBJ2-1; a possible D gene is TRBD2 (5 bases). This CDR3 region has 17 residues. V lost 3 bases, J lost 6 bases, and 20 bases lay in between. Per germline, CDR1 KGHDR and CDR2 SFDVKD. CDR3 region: CATSDPSRPRGSNEQFF. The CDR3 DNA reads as TGTGCCACCAGTGATCCAAGCCGGCCCCGTGGGAGCAATGAGCAGTTCTTC.

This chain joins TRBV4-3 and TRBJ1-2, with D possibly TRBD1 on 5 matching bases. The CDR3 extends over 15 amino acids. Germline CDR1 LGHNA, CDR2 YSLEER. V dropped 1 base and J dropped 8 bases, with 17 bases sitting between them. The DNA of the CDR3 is TGCGCCAGCAGCCAAGGCCGGGACGCAATCCGGGGCTACACCTTC. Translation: CASSQGRDAIRGYTF.

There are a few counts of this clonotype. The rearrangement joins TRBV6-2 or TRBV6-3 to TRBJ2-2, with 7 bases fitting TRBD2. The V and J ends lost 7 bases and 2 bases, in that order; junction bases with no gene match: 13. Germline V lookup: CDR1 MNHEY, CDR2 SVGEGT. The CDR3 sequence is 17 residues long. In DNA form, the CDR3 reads TGTGCCAGCATCCACGCAAAGAGCGGGGCAAACACCGGGGAGCTGTTTTTT. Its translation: CASIHAKSGANTGELFF.

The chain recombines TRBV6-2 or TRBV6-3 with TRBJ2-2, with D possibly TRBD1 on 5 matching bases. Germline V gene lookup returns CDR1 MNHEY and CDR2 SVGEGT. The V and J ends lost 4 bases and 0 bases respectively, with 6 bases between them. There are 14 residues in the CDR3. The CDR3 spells CASSFRANTGELFF. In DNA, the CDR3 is TGTGCCAGCAGTTTCAGGGCGAACACCGGGGAGCTGTTTTTT.

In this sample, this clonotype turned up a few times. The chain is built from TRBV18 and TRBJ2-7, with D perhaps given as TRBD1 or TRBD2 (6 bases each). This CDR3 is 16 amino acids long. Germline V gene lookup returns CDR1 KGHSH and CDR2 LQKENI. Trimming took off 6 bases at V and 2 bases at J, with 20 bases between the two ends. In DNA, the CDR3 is TGTGCCAGCTCGCGGCGGACGGGGGCGCGCCCCTACGAGCAGTACTTC. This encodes CASSRRTGARPYEQYF.

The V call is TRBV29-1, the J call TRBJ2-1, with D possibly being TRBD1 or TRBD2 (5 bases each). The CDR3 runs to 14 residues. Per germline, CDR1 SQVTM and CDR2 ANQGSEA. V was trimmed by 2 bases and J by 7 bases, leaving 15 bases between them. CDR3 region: CSVEYLMGVNEQFF. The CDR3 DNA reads TGCAGCGTTGAATACCTTATGGGGGTGAATGAGCAGTTCTTC.

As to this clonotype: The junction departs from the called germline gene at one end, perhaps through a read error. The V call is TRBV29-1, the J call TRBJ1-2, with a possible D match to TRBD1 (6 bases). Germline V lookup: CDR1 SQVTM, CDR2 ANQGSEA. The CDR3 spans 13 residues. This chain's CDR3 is CSVEEQGNYGYTF. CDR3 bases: TGCAGCGTGGAAGAACAGGGAAACTATGGCTACACCTTC. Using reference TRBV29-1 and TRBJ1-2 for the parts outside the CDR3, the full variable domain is SAVISQKPSRDICQRGTSLTIQCQVDSQVTMMFWYRQQPGQSLTLIATANQGSEATYESGFVIDKFPISRPNLTFSTLTVSNMSPEDSSIYLCSVEEQGNYGYTFGSGTRLTVV.

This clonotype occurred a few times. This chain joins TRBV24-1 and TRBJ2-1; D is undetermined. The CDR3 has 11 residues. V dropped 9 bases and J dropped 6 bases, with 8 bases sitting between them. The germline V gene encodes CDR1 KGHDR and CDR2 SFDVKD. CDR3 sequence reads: CATRVGNEQFF. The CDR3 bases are TGTGCCACCCGGGTTGGCAATGAGCAGTTCTTC.

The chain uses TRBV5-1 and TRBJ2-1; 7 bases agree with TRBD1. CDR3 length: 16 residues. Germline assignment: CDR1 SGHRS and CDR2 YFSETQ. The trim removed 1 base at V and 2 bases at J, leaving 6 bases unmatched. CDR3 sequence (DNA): TGCGCCAGCAGCTTGAGGGACAGAACTACCTACAATGAGCAGTTCTTC. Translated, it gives CASSLRDRTTYNEQFF.

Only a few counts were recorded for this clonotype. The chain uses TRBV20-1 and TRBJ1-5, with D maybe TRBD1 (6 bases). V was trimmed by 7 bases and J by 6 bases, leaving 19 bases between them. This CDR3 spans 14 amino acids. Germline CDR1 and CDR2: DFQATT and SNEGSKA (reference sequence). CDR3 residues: CSVPKTGRGQPQHF. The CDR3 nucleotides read TGCAGTGTTCCGAAGACAGGTCGGGGTCAGCCCCAGCATTTT.

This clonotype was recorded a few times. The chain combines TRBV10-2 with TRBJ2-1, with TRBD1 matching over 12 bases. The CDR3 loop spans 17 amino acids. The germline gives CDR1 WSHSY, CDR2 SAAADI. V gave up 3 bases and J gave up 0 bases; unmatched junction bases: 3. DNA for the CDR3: TGCGCCAGCAGTGATGGGGACAGGGGGCTCTCCTACAATGAGCAGTTCTTC. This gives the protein CASSDGDRGLSYNEQFF.

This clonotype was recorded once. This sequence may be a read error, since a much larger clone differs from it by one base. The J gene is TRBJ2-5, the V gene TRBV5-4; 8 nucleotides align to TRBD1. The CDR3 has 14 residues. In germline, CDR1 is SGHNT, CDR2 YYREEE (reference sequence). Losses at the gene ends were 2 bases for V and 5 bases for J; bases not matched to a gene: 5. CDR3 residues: CASSFSGGGETQYF. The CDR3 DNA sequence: TGTGCCAGCAGCTTTTCAGGGGGCGGGGAGACCCAGTACTTC.

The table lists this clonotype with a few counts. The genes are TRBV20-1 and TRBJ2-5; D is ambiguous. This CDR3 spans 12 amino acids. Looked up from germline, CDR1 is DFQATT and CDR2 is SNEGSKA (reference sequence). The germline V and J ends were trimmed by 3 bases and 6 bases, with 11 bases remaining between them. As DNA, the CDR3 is TGCAGTGCTAGCGTGACGCAAAAGACCCAGTACTTC. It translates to CSASVTQKTQYF.

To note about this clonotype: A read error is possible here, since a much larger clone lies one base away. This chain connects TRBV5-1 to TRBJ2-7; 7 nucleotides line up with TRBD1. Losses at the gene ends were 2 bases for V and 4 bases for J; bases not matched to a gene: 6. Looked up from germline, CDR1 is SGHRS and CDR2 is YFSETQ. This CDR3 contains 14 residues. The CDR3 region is CASSFWDRGYEQYF. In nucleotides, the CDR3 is TGCGCCAGCAGCTTTTGGGACAGAGGATACGAGCAGTACTTC.

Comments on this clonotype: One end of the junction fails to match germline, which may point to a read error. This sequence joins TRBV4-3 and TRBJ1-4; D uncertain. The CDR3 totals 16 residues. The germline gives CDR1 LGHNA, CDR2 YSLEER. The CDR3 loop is CASSQEPGPTSEKLFF. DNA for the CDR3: TGCGCCAGCAGCCAAGAGCCGGGCCCTACTAGTGAAAAACTGTTTTTT.

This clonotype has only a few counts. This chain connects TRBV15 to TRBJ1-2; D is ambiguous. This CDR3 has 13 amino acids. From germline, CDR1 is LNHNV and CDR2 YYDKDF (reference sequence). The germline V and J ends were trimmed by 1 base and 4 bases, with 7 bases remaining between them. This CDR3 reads CATSRGRAYGYTF. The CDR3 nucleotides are TGTGCCACCAGCAGAGGCCGTGCCTATGGCTACACCTTC.